This record looks at one T cell receptor beta chain sequence and its context. Trimming took 5 bases from V and 3 from J, leaving 7 bases between them. The CDR3 is 13 amino acids. Looked up from germline, CDR1 is SGHAT and CDR2 is FQNNGV. This entry belongs to a study of response to subunit inactivated influenza vaccine. TCRdb ran MiXCR on the RT-PCR reads and lists one entry per CDR3 protein. The sample has fewer than 250,000 distinct CDR3 sequences; approximately 14% are singletons. The receptor was isolated from a man aged 45-60 years who received an inactivated influenza vaccine. The starting material was CD8+ T cells sorted from PBMCs, obtained 5 days after vaccination. This chain uses TRBV11-2 with TRBJ1-4; D uncertain. CDR3: CASSPFPNEKLFF. The CDR3 bases are TGTGCCAGCAGCCCCTTCCCTAATGAAAAACTGTTTTTT.